This T cell receptor (beta chain) was sequenced in a study of cytomegalovirus exposure and HLA in healthy donors. Study-level points and caveats: A later analysis linked a missense variant in DCLRE1C to the trimming of TCR beta V and J genes. Later examination showed HLA-associated TCR beta chains had greater clonal expansion than equally common others.

PCR amplification relied on 60 Vbeta primers (plus 13 Jbeta primers). The protocol was immunoSEQ multiplex PCR, while the TCRdb copy is restricted to in-frame clones and leaves out a portion. Counted here are 220,000 or so clones, almost 80% occurring once; the ten biggest clones make up 3.8%. This clone appeared once. Its antigen is unknown. V shed 4 bases and J shed 6 bases, with 22 bases lying between them. The CDR3 length is 16 residues. The germline gives CDR1 SEHNR, CDR2 FQNEAQ (reference sequence). V is TRBV7-9 and J is TRBJ2-7, with D tentatively TRBD2 (5 bases). The sample consisted of PBMCs. The clonotype was recovered from a male donor in good health and CMV-seronegative. CDR3 amino acids: CASSSGLAGQSREQYF. The CDR3 DNA reads TGTGCCAGCAGCTCAGGACTCGCTGGCCAATCACGCGAGCAGTACTTC. Full variable domain (missing parts from reference TRBV7-9 and TRBJ2-7): DTGVSQNPRHKITKRGQNVTFRCDPISEHNRLYWYRQTLGQGPEFLTYFQNEAQLEKSRLLSDRFSAERPKGSFSTLEIQRTEQGDSAMYLCASSSGLAGQSREQYFGPGTRLTVT.